What follows is one T cell receptor beta chain and its context. Its specificity is not known. This entry is derived from a study of a mutant IDH1 vaccine in newly diagnosed glioma. About the research overall: Those enrolled had earlier been treated with radiotherapy, temozolomide, or both, mostly both.

Sequenced by immunoSEQ multiplex PCR; TCRdb stores in-frame clones only, minus some. Altogether about 64,000 clones are present, 70% to 85% being singletons, with the ten largest covering approximately 9.5%. In germline, CDR1 is SQVTM, CDR2 ANQGSEA. The CDR3 is made up of 12 amino acids. V was cut by 4 bases and J by 4 bases, with 10 bases left in between. Described time point: week 11, during vaccination. Vaccination comprised doses that each held 300 ug of mutant IDH1 20-mer peptide, plus topical imiquimod. The source is a woman between 45 and 65 years old with glioma. The V gene is TRBV29-1, the J gene TRBJ1-2; a possible D gene is TRBD1 (5 bases). This specimen was PBMCs, taken from a glioma patient whose treatment included an IDH1 peptide vaccine. The CDR3 loop reads CSVGGGAYGYTF. Here the CDR3 DNA reads TGCAGCGTTGGGGGCGGCGCCTATGGCTACACCTTC. Combining the CDR3 with reference TRBV29-1 and TRBJ1-2 gives the whole variable domain SAVISQKPSRDICQRGTSLTIQCQVDSQVTMMFWYRQQPGQSLTLIATANQGSEATYESGFVIDKFPISRPNLTFSTLTVSNMSPEDSSIYLCSVGGGAYGYTFGSGTRLTVV.